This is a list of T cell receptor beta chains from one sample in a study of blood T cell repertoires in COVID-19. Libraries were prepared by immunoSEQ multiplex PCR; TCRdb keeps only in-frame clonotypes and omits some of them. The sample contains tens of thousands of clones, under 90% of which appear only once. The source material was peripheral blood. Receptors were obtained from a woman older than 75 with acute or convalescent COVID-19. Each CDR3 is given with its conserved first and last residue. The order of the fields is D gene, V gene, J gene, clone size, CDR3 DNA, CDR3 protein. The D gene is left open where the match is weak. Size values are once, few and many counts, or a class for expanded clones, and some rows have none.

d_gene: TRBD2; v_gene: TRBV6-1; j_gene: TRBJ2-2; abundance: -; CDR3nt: TGTGCCAGCAGTGATCCGGGACTAGCGGACACCGGGGAGCTGTTTTTT; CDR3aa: CASSDPGLADTGELFF
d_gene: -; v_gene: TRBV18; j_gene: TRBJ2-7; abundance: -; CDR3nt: TGTGCCAGCTCACCCCTTCCCGGGAGTCCAGGGAATTACGAGCAGTACTTC; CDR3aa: CASSPLPGSPGNYEQYF
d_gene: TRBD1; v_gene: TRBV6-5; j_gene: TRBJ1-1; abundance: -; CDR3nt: TGTGCCAGCAGTACAGGGGCGGAGGAGGCTTTCTTT; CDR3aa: CASSTGAEEAFF
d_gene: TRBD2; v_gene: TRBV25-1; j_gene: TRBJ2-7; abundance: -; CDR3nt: TGTGCCAGCAGTGACTCGGGACTAGCGGGAAAAGAGCAGTACTTC; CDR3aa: CASSDSGLAGKEQYF
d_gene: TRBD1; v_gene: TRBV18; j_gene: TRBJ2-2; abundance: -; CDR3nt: TGTGCCAGCTCATCAGACGCAGGGGGCGGCACCGGGGAGCTGTTTTTT; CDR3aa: CASSSDAGGGTGELFF
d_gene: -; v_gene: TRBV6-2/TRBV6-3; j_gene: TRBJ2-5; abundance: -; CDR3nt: TGTGCCAGCAGTTACTCCTATTTAGTCAGGGCCACCTCACAAGAGACCCAGTACTTC; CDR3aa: CASSYSYLVRATSQETQYF
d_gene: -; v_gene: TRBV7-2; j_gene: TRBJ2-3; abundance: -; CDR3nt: TGTGCCAGCAGCTCCTACACAGATACGCAGTATTTT; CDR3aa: CASSSYTDTQYF
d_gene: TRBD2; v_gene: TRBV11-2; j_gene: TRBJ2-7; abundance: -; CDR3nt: TGTGCCAGCAGTCCGACTAGGCGACAGCGGGGCCGCGACTACGAGCAGTACTTC; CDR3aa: CASSPTRRQRGRDYEQYF
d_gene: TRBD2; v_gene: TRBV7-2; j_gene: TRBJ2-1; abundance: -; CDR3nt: TGTGCCAGCAGGACTAGCGGGGCCTACAATGAGCAGTTCTTC; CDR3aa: CASRTSGAYNEQFF
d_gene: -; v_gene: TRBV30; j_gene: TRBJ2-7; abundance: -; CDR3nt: TGTGCCTGGAGCGCCAGCTCCTACGAGCAGTACTTC; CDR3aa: CAWSASSYEQYF
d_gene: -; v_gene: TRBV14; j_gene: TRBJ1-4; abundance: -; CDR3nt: TGTGCCAGCAGCCAACCACAGGGTACTAATGAAAAACTGTTTTTT; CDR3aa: CASSQPQGTNEKLFF
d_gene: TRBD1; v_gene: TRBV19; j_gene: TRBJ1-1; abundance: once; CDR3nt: TGTGCCAGTAGTATCGGACAGGGGGTGGGGACTGAAGCTTTCTTT; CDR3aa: CASSIGQGVGTEAFF
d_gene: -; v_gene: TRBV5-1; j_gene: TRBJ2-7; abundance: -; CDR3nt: TGCGCCAGCAGCTTGGCCACCGGGAACCCCTACGAGCAGTACTTC; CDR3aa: CASSLATGNPYEQYF
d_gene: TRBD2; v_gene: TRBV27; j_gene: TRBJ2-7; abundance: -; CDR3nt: TGTGCCAGCAGTTTTGCTAGCGGCCTCGTCTACGAGCAGTACTTC; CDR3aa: CASSFASGLVYEQYF
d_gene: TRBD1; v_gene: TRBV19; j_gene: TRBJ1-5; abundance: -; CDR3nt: TGTGCCAGTAGTGAGACAGGGGGCAACGGCAATCAGCCCCAGCATTTT; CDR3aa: CASSETGGNGNQPQHF
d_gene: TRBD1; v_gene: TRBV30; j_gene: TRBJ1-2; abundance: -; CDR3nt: TGTGCCTGGAGTAAGGCAGGGGGCACGCATTGGCCTGGCTACACCTTC; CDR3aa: CAWSKAGGTHWPGYTF
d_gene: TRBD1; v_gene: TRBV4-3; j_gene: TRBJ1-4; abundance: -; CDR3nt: TGCGCCAGCAGCCAGCCCGGGACAGGGCAACTTAATGAAAAACTGTTTTTT; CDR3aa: CASSQPGTGQLNEKLFF
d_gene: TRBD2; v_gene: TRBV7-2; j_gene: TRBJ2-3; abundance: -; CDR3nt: TGTGCCAGCAGCTCGCTAGCGGGGAAGTTGGCAGATACGCAGTATTTT; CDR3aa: CASSSLAGKLADTQYF
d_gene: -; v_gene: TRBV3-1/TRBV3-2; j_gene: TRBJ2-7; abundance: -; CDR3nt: TGTGCCAGCAGCCAAGTGTCCGTGACTTCAAGCTCCTACGAGCAGTACTTC; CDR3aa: CASSQVSVTSSSYEQYF
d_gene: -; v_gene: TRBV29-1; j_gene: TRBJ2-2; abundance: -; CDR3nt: TGCAGCGTTGAAGATCAGCGCCCCACCGGGGAGCTGTTTTTT; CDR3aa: CSVEDQRPTGELFF
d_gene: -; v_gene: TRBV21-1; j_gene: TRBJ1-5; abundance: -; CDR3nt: TGTGCCAGCAGCAAGGGACTTGGGACTTATAGCAATCAGCCCCAGCATTTT; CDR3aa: CASSKGLGTYSNQPQHF
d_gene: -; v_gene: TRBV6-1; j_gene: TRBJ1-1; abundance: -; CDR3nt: TGTGCCAGCAGTGAAAACAGCTTCAACACTGAAGCTTTCTTT; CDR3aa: CASSENSFNTEAFF
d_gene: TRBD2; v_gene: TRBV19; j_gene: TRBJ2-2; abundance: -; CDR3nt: TGTGCCAGTAGTAGGGGGATCCCGGGACTAGTCGCGACCCGGGAGCTGTTTTTT; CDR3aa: CASSRGIPGLVATRELFF
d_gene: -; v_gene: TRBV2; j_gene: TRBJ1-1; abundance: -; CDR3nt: TGTGCCAGGGGGGGGAGGGCGCAGGTCACTGAAGCTTTCTTT; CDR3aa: CARGGRAQVTEAFF
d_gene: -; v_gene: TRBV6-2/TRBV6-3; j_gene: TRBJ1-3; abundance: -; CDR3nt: TGTGCCAGCAGCTCCGTCTACTCTGGAAACACCATATATTTT; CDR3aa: CASSSVYSGNTIYF
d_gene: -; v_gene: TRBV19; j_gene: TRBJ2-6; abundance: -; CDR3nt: TGTGCCAGTAGTCTTGGGGCCAACGTCCTGACTTTC; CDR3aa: CASSLGANVLTF
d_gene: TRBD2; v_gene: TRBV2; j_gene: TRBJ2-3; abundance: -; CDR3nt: TGTGCCAGCAGGACCGCGGGAGCGGGAGGGCTGGATACGCAGTATTTT; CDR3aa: CASRTAGAGGLDTQYF
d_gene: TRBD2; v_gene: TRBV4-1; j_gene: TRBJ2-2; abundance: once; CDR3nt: TGCGCCAGCAGCCAACTTAGCGGGGATTACACCGGGGAGCTGTTTTTT; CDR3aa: CASSQLSGDYTGELFF